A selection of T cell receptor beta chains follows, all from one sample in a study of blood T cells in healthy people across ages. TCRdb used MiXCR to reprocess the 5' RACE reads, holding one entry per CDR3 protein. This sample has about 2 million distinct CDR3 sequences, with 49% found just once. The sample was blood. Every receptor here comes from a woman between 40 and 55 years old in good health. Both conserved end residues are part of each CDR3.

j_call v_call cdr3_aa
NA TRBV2 CASSERGGLQTQYF
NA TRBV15 CATSRAWAGDYEQYF
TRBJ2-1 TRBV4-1 CASSQGITSGGRNEQFF
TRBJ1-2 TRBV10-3 CAISLKILGTDYGYTF
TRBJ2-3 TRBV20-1 CSARPDRPYTDTQYF
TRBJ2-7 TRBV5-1 CASSLGDGAYEQYF
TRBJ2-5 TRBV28 CASSLILTSGNQETQYF
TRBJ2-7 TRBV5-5 CTSSLGGTGRYEQYF
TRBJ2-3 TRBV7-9 CASSRGQNTDTQYF
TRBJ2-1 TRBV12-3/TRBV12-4 CASSALSGSSYNEQFF
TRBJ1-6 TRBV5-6 CASLRQPNSPLHF
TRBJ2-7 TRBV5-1 CASSSRGGSGSYEQYF
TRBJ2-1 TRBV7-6 CASSLQRGNEQFF
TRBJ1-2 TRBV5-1 CASSFVPGTGGGYTF
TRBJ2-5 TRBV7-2 CASSLGRLSGETQYF
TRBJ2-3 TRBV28 CASSWLLAGGIFTDTQYF
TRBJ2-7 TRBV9 CASSVGVDRVVYEQYF
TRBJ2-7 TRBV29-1 CSVASTDYEQYF
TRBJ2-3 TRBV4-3 CASSQYRGGFTDTQYF
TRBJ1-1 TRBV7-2 CASSLVGQAMNTEAFF
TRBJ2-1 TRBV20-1 CSARAPPAFNEQFF
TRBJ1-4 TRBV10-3 CAISEQAFDEKLFF
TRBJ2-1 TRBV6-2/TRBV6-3 CASSTGTVYNEQFF
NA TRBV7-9 CASSSRSTDEQYF
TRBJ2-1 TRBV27 CASSLGQGAIYNEQFF
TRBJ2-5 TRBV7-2 CASSRDRAVETQYF
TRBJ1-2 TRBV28 CASSLGGAKGYTF
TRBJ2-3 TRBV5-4 CASSLAGGLAGDTQYF
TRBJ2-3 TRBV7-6 CASSIAGVLADTQYF
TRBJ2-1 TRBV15 CATAKAAGGSEQFF
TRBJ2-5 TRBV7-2 CVSSNGTSGGALETQYF
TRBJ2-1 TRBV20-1 CSAWTSGGVLYNEQFF
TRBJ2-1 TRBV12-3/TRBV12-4 CASRGRDRGQFF
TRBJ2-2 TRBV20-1 CSAVAANTGELFF
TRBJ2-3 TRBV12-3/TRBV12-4 CASRPLGTGSTDTQYF
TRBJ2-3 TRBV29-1 CSALKGSGLDTQYF
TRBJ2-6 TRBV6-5 CASSNMRAAGANVLTF
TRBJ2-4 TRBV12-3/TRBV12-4 CASRQGAAKSIQYF
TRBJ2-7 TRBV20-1 CSARDYGTSSYEQYF
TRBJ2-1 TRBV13 CASSTYSGYNEQFF
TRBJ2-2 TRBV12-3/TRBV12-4 CASTLGTSNAGELFF
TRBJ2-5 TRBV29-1 CSWGVAETQYF
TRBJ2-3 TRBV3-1 CASSQDGSRRDTQYF
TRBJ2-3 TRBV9 CASSPGMKRGGADTQYF
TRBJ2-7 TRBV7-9 CASSWDSGGANEQYF